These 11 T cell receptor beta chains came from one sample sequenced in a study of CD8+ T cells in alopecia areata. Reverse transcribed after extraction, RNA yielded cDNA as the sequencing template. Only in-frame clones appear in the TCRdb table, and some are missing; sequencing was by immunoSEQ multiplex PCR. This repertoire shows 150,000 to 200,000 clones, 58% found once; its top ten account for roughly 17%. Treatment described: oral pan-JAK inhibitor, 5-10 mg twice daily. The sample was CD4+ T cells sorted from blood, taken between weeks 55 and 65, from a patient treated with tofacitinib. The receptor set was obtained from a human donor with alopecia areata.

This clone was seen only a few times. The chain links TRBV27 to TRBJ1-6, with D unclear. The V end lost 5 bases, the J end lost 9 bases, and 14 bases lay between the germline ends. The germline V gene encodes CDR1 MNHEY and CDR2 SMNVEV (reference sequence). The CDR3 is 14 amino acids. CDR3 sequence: CASSPGPSGSPLHF. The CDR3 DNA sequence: TGTGCCAGCAGTCCCGGACCGTCCGGTTCACCCCTCCACTTT.

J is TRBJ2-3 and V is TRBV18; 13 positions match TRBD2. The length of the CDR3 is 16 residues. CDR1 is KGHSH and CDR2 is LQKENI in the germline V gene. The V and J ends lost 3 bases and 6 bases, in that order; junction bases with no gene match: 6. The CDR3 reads CASSPGTSGMKDTQYF. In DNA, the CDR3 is TGTGCCAGCTCACCGGGGACTAGCGGGATGAAGGATACGCAGTATTTT. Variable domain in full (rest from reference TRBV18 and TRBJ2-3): NAGVMQNPRHLVRRRGQEARLRCSPMKGHSHVYWYRQLPEEGLKFMVYLQKENIIDESGMPKERFSAEFPKEGPSILRIQQVVRGDSAAYFCASSPGTSGMKDTQYFGPGTRLTVL.

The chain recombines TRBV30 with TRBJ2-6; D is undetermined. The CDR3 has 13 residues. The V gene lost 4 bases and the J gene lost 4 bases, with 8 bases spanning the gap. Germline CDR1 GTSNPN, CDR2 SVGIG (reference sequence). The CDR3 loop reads CAWKVTGANVLTF. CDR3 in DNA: TGTGCCTGGAAGGTAACAGGGGCCAACGTCCTGACTTTC.

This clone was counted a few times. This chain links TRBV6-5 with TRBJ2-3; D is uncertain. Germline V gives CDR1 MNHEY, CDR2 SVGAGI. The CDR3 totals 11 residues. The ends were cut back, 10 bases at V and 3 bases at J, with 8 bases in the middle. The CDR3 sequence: CAIRMTDTQYF. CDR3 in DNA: TGTGCCATCCGGATGACAGATACGCAGTATTTT.

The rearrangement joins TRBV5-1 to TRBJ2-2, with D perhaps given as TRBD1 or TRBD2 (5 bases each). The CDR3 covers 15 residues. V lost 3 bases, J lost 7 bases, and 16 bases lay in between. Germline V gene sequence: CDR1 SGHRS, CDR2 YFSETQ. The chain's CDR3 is CASSWAGTADGELFF. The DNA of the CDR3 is TGCGCCAGCAGCTGGGCCGGGACGGCCGACGGGGAGCTGTTTTTT.

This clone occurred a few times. The CDR3 protein is CASSGNTGGGEAFF. The CDR3 DNA sequence: TGTGCCAGCAGTGGCAATACAGGGGGCGGGGAAGCTTTCTTT. The chain has TRBV25-1 and TRBJ1-1; 9 bases agree with TRBD1. The CDR3 consists of 14 residues. V gave up 4 bases and J gave up 8 bases; unmatched junction bases: 8. Germline CDR1 MGHDK, CDR2 SYGVNS. Based on the CDR3 plus reference TRBV25-1 and TRBJ1-1, the full variable domain is EADIYQTPRYLVIGTGKKITLECSQTMGHDKMYWYQQDPGMELHLIHYSYGVNSTEKGDLSSESTVSRIRTEHFPLTLESARPSHTSQYLCASSGNTGGGEAFFGQGTRLTVV.

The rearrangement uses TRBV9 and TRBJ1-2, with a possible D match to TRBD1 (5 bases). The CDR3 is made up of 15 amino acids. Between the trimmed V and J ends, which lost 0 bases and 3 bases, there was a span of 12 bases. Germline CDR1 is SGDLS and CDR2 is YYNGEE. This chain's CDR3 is CASSVEPGADYGYTF. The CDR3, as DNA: TGTGCCAGCAGCGTAGAACCTGGGGCTGACTATGGCTACACCTTC.

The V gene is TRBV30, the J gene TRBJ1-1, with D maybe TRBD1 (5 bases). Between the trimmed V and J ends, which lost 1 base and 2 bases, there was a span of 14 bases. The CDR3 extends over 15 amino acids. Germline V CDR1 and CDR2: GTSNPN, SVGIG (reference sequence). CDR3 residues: CAWSEPGTPNTEAFF. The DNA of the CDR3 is TGTGCCTGGAGTGAGCCCGGGACCCCAAACACTGAAGCTTTCTTT.

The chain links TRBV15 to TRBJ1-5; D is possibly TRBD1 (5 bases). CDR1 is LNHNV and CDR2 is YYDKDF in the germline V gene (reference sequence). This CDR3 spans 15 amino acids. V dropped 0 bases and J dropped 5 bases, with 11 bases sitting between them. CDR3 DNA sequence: TGTGCCACCAGCAGAGAGGGAGGGGTCCATCAGCCCCAGCATTTT. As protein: CATSREGGVHQPQHF.

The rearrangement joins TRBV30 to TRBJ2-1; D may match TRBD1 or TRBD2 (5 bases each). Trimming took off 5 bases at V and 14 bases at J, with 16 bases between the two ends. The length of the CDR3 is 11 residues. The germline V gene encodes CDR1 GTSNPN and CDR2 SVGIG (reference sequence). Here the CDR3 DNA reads TGTGCCTGGCTACGCCGGGACGGAAAGTTCTTC. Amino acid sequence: CAWLRRDGKFF.

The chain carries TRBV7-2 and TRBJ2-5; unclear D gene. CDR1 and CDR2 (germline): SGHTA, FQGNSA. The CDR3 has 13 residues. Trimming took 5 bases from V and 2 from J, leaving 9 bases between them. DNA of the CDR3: TGTGCCAGCAGCCGGCCCCCTCAAGAGACCCAGTACTTC. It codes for CASSRPPQETQYF.